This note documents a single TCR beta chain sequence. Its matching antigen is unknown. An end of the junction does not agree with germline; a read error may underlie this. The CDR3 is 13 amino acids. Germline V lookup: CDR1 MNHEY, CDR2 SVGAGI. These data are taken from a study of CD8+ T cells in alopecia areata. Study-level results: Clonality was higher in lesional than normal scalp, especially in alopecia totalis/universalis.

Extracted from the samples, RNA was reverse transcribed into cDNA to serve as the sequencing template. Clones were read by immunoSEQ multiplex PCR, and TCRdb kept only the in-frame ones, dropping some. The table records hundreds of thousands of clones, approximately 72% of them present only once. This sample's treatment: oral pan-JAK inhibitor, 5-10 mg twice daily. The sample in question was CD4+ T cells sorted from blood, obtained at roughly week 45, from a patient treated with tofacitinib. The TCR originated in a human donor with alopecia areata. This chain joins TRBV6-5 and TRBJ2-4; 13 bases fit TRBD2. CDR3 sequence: CASSSPTSGGLVF. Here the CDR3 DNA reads TGTGCCAGCAGTTCCCCGACTAGCGGGGGGCTAGTCTTC.